The sequence of this T cell receptor beta chain was determined in a study of B cell selection in AIRE deficiency. The assay was immunoSEQ multiplex PCR, and TCRdb's table has in-frame clones only and misses some. This sample has 20,000 to 25,000 clones; 92% occur once, and the top ten carry roughly 1.5%. The germline CDR1 and CDR2 sequences are ENHRY and SYGVKD. The V and J ends lost 10 bases and 4 bases, in that order; junction bases with no gene match: 8. The CDR3 is 13 residues long. Sorted regulatory T cells were CD4-positive, CD25-high and CD127-low or negative. The source is a human donor in good health. The source material was CD4+CD25+ Tregs sorted from PBMCs. The chain has TRBV10-3 and TRBJ1-2, with TRBD1 matching over 8 bases. The CDR3 DNA reads as TGTGCCAGCAGACAGACAGGGGTCTATGGCTACACCTTC. Protein: CASRQTGVYGYTF.